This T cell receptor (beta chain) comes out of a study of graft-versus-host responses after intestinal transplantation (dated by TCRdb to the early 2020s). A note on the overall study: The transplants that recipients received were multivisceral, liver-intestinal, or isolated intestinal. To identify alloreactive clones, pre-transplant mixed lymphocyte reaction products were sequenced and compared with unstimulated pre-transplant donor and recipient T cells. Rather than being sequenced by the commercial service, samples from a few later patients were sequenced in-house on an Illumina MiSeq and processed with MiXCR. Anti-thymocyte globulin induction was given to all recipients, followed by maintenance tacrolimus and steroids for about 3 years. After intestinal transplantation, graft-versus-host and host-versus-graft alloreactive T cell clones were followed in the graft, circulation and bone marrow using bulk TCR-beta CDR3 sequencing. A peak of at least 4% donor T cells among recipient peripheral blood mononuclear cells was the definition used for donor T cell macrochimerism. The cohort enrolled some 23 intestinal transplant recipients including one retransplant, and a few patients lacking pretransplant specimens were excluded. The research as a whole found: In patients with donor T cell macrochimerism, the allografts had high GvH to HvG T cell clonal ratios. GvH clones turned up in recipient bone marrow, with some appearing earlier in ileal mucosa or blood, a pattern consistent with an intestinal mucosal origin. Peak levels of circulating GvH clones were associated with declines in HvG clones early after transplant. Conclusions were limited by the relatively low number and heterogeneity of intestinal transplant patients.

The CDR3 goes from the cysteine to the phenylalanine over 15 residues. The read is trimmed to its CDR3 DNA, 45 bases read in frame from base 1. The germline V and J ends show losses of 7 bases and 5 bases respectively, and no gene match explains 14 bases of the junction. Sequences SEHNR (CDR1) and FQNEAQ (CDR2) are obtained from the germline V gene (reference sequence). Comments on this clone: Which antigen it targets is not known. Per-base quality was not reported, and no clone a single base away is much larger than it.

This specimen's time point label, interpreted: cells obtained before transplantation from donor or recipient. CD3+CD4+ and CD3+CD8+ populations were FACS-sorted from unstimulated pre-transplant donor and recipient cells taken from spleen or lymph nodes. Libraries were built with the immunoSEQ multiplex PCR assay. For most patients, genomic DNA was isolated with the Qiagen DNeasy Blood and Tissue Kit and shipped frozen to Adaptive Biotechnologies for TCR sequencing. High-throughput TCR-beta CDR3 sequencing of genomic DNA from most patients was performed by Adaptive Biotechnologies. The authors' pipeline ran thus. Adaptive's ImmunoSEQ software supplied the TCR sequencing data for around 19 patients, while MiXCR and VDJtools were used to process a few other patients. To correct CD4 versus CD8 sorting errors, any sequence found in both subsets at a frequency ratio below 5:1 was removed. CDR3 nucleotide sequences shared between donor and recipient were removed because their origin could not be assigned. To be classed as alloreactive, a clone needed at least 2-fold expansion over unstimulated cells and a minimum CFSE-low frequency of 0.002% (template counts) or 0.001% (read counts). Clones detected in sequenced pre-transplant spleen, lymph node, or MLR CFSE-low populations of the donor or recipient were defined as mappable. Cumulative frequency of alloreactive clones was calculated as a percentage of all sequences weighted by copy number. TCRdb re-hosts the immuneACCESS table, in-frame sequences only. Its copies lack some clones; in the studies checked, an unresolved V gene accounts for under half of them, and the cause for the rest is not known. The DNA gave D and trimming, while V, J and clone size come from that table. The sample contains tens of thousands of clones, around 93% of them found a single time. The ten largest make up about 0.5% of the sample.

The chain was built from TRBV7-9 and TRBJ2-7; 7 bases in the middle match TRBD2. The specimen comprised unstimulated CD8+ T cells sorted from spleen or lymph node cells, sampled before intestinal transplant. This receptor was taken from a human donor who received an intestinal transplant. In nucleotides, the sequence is TGTGCCAGCACCGCCCCGAGAGCGGGACTACACGAGCAGTACTTC. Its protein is CASTAPRAGLHEQYF.